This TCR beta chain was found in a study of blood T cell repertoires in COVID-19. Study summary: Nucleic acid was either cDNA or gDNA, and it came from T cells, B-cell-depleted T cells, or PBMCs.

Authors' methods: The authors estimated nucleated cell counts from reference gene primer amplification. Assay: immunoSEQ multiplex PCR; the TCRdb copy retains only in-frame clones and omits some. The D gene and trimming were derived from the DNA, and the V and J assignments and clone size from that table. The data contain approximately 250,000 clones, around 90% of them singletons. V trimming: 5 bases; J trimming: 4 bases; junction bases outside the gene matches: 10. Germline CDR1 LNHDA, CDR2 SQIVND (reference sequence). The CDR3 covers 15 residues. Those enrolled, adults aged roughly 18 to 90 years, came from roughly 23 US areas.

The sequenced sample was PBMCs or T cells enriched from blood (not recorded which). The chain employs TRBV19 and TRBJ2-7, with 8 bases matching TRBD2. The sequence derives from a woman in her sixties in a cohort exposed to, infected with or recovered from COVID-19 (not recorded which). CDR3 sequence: CASSSQAGAGYEQYF. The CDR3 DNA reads TGTGCCAGTAGTTCCCAAGCGGGAGCTGGGTACGAGCAGTACTTC.